The 24 T cell receptor beta chains below were found in one sample sequenced in a study of T cells in women clearing cervical HPV infection. Data came from immunoSEQ multiplex PCR; TCRdb stores just in-frame clones and leaves some out. The sample is made up of 30,000 to 45,000 clones, and the top ten hold 1.7% of it. The sequenced material came from blood buffy coat. Every receptor here comes from a woman aged 18-70 years with a cervical HPV16 infection that either progressed to CIN3+ or cleared (not recorded which).

Comment on this clone: The read terminates 3 residues before the CDR3 end, so the remaining end is supplied by the germline J gene. V gene TRBV6-1 combines with J gene TRBJ1-2, with D perhaps matching TRBD1 (5 bases). Germline CDR1 reads MNHNS; CDR2 reads SASEGT. This CDR3 is 14 amino acids long. The DNA read from the CDR3 is TGTGCCAGCAGTGACACTCTAGCGGGGGACTTC. Translating gives CASSDTLAGDF. The full CDR3 protein reads CASSDTLAGDFYTF.

CDR3 loop: CASSPGQETEAFF. CDR3 DNA (partial): TGTGCCAGCAGCCCAGGACAGGAAACTGAA. The chain has TRBV7-3 and TRBJ1-1, with TRBD1 matching 7 bases. The CDR3 is cut off 3 residues early in the read; its end comes from the germline J gene. This CDR3 has 13 residues. Germline CDR1 is SGHTA and CDR2 is FQGTGA. The V and J ends lost 5 bases and 5 bases, in that order; junction bases with no gene match: 5.

With regard to this clone: The read ends 3 residues early relative to the CDR3; the germline J gene fills the gap. J is TRBJ2-1 and V is TRBV6-2 or TRBV6-3; D remains unclear. Trimming stripped 2 bases from V and 5 bases from J, with 7 bases between. Germline loops: CDR1 MNHEY, CDR2 SVGEGT. This CDR3 region has 13 residues. Incomplete CDR3 DNA: TGTGCCAGCAGTTACCGACGGGACAATGAG. Translating it yields CASSYRRDNE. The complete CDR3 sequence is CASSYRRDNEQFF.

The CDR3 protein is CASNPTAGPQETQYF. The covered CDR3 bases are TGTGCCAGCAACCCAACAGCGGGGCCCCAAGAGACG. The chain recombines TRBV19 with TRBJ2-3, with 7 bases fitting TRBD2. The missing CDR3 end, 3 residues past where the read stops, is filled in from the germline J gene. The CDR3 sequence is 15 residues long. Germline CDR1 reads LNHDA; CDR2 reads SQIVND (reference sequence).

As for this clone: The sequenced fragment ends 3 residues before the CDR3 boundary, so the rest is inferred from the germline J gene. The chain joins TRBV19 to TRBJ1-2; D not resolved. The CDR3 totals 15 residues. The V gene lost 7 bases and the J gene lost 0 bases, with 15 bases spanning the gap. Germline values: CDR1 LNHDA, CDR2 SQIVND (reference sequence). The CDR3 here is CASKGEALANYGYTF. Incomplete CDR3 DNA: TGTGCCAGTAAGGGCGAAGCTTTAGCTAACTATGGC.

Concerning this clone: The observed sequence ends 3 residues before the CDR3 terminus, with the missing tail filled in from the germline J gene. This sequence joins TRBV7-9 and TRBJ2-4, with a tentative D call TRBD2 (5 bases). Germline CDR1 SEHNR, CDR2 FQNEAQ (reference sequence). The CDR3 covers 14 residues. CDR3 loop: CASSYGLEDYGQYF. CDR3 DNA (partial): TGTGCCAGCAGTTATGGACTGGAAGACTATGGT.

In the case of this clone: The CDR3 goes on 3 residues after the read ends, and that part is filled in from the germline J gene. This chain uses TRBV28 with TRBJ1-6; D remains unclear. Between the trimmed V and J ends, which lost 5 bases and 7 bases, there was a span of 15 bases. The germline CDR1 and CDR2 sequences are MDHEN and SYDVKM. The CDR3 contains 15 residues. This CDR3 is CASSSPAGPNSPLHF. The DNA read from the CDR3 is TGTGCCAGCAGTAGCCCTGCGGGTCCAAATTCACCC.

For this clone: The junction and the germline gene differ at one end; a read error may be behind it. The read ends 3 residues early relative to the CDR3; the germline J gene fills the gap. The chain employs TRBV4-2 and TRBJ1-6; 7 bases line up with TRBD1. The CDR3 runs 16 residues. The germline V gene has CDR1 LGHNA and CDR2 YNFKEQ. CDR3 DNA (partial): TGCGCCAGCAGCCAGGATCGACAGGGCTATAATTCACCC. It encodes CASSQDRQGYNSP. The whole CDR3 is CASSQDRQGYNSPLHF.

A word on this clone: One junction end disagrees with the germline gene, perhaps due to a read error. The read halts 3 residues ahead of the CDR3 end, with the missing end drawn from the germline J gene. This chain links TRBV7-7 with TRBJ1-2; no firm D call. Germline V lookup: CDR1 SSHAT, CDR2 FNYEAQ (reference sequence). The CDR3 covers 17 residues. The CDR3 here is CASSFPFLRGPTDGYTF. CDR3 DNA, as far as it was read: TGTGCTAGCAGCTTCCCCTTTCTCCGCGGCCCTACTGATGGC. Full variable domain (outside the CDR3, taken from reference TRBV7-7 and TRBJ1-2): GAGVSQSPRYKVTKRGQDVTLRCDPISSHATLYWYQQALGQGPEFLTYFNYEAQPDKSGLPSDRFSAERPEGSISTLTIQRTEQRDSAMYRCASSFPFLRGPTDGYTFGSGTRLTVV.

Of note for this clone: Coverage ceases 3 residues before the CDR3 finishes, and the germline J gene fills in the end. This chain uses TRBV5-6 with TRBJ1-3, with a tentative D call TRBD1 (6 bases). The germline gives CDR1 SGHDT, CDR2 YYEEEE. The CDR3 runs 14 residues. The germline V and J ends were trimmed by 7 bases and 0 bases, with 11 bases remaining between them. CDR3 DNA (partial): TGTGCCAGCTTGGCGGGGGCCTCTGGAAACACC. It is translated as CASLAGASGNT. In full, the CDR3 reads CASLAGASGNTIYF.

Regarding this clone: The sequenced fragment ends 3 residues before the CDR3 boundary, so the rest is inferred from the germline J gene. The chain joins TRBV30 to TRBJ1-6; weak D call: TRBD1 (5 bases). The germline CDR1 and CDR2 sequences are GTSNPN and SVGIG (reference sequence). The CDR3 runs 14 residues. The germline V and J ends were trimmed by 1 base and 5 bases, with 9 bases remaining between them. CDR3 DNA (partial): TGTGCCTGGAGTGACAGGCCAGATAATTCACCC. It codes for CAWSDRPDNSP. The full CDR3 reads CAWSDRPDNSPLHF. Full variable domain (rest looked up from reference TRBV30 and TRBJ1-6): SQTIHQWPATLVQPVGSPLSLECTVEGTSNPNLYWYRQAAGRGLQLLFYSVGIGQISSEVPQNLSASRPQDRQFILSSKKLLLSDSGFYLCAWSDRPDNSPLHFGNGTRLTVT.

CDR3 amino acids: CASSLGTSGPQETQYF. Incomplete CDR3 DNA: TGTGCCAGCAGCCTAGGGACTAGCGGGCCCCAAGAGACC. This chain connects TRBV7-3 to TRBJ2-5; TRBD2 agrees at 12 bases. The CDR3 end falls 3 residues outside the read, so it is completed with the germline J gene. Germline-derived CDR1 and CDR2 are SGHTA and FQGTGA. Germline trimming cut 5 bases from V and 1 base from J; bases unmatched to any gene: 5. The CDR3 runs 16 residues.

Comment on this clone: The missing CDR3 end, 3 residues past where the read stops, is filled in from the germline J gene. The chain couples TRBV6-1 to TRBJ1-5; D remains ambiguous. CDR3 length: 15 residues. Germline V gene sequence: CDR1 MNHNS, CDR2 SASEGT. The part of the CDR3 DNA that was read is TGTGCCAGCAGTGCCCTAGCTTTGGGCACAGATCCC. Its translation is CASSALALGTDP. The CDR3 reads in full as CASSALALGTDPQHF.

As to this clone: The read comes to an end 3 residues before the CDR3 does, leaving the germline J gene to fill in the end. The chain carries TRBV5-1 and TRBJ2-1, with D perhaps TRBD2 (6 bases). There are 15 residues in the CDR3. Per the germline V gene, CDR1 is SGHRS and CDR2 is YFSETQ. The V gene lost 0 bases and the J gene lost 5 bases, with 12 bases spanning the gap. The CDR3 spells CASSLELAGNNEQFF. CDR3 DNA, as far as it was read: TGCGCCAGCAGCTTGGAACTAGCTGGAAACAATGAG.

Note on this clone: The read terminates 3 residues before the CDR3 end, so the remaining end is supplied by the germline J gene. This chain uses TRBV30 with TRBJ2-3, with TRBD2 matching 7 bases. Germline CDR1 GTSNPN, CDR2 SVGIG (reference sequence). The CDR3 has 12 amino acids. The covered CDR3 bases are TGTGCCTGGAGTCAAGGCGGGGGAACG. Protein sequence: CAWSQGGGT. The entire CDR3 is CAWSQGGGTQYF.

As for this clone: Read coverage stops 3 residues before the CDR3 terminus; the germline J gene supplies the remainder. The rearrangement joins TRBV7-2 to TRBJ2-3; D not resolved. Germline CDR1 SGHTA, CDR2 FQGNSA. The CDR3 runs to 13 residues. CDR3 DNA (partial): TGTGCCAGCACGATGGGCATCCAAGAGACG. Translation: CASTMGIQET. The entire CDR3 sequence reads CASTMGIQETQYF.

Comment on this clone: From the germline J gene comes the end of the CDR3, since the read stops 3 residues before it. The chain employs TRBV7-6 and TRBJ2-3; TRBD1 aligns across 8 bases. Germline V gives CDR1 SGHVS, CDR2 FNYEAQ. CDR3 length: 16 residues. V lost 4 bases, J lost 2 bases, and 8 bases stayed unmatched. Incomplete CDR3 DNA: TGTGCCAGCAGCTCCGGACAGGGCAGGCACACAGATACG. This gives the protein CASSSGQGRHTDT. The entire CDR3 sequence reads CASSSGQGRHTDTQYF.

Worth noting for this clone: The read terminates 3 residues before the CDR3 end, so the remaining end is supplied by the germline J gene. The V call is TRBV5-1, the J call TRBJ1-3; 9 bases align to TRBD1. This CDR3 is 15 amino acids long. Germline V gene lookup returns CDR1 SGHRS and CDR2 YFSETQ. With V trimmed by 0 bases and J by 4 bases, 2 bases remained unmatched. CDR3 sequence: CASSLDRGPGNTIYF. CDR3 DNA (partial): TGCGCCAGCAGCTTGGACAGGGGGCCCGGAAACACC.

On this clone: Read data end 3 residues before the CDR3 end; the end is taken from the germline J gene. The rearrangement joins TRBV7-2 to TRBJ2-7; 12 nucleotides match TRBD2. The CDR3 totals 14 residues. Looked up from germline, CDR1 is SGHTA and CDR2 is FQGNSA. V shed 4 bases, J shed 3 bases, and the junction held 1 base outside the gene matches. CDR3 loop: CASSWTSGVYEQYF. CDR3 DNA, as far as it was read: TGTGCCAGCAGCTGGACTAGCGGGGTCTACGAG. The entire variable domain, with the rest obtained from reference TRBV7-2 and TRBJ2-7, is as follows: GAGVSQSPSNKVTEKGKDVELRCDPISGHTALYWYRQSLGQGLEFLIYFQGNSAPDKSGLPSDRFSAERTGGSVSTLTIQRTQQEDSAVYLCASSWTSGVYEQYFGPGTRLTVT.

Of note for this clone: The sequenced fragment ends 3 residues before the CDR3 boundary, so the rest is inferred from the germline J gene. V gene TRBV19 combines with J gene TRBJ1-1; D not certain. This CDR3 has 13 amino acids. Trimming took off 7 bases at V and 2 bases at J, with 11 bases between the two ends. In germline, CDR1 is LNHDA, CDR2 SQIVND (reference sequence). The sequenced part of the CDR3 DNA is TGTGCCAGTACCAGGATAGGAAACACTGAA. Its protein is CASTRIGNTE. In full, the CDR3 is CASTRIGNTEAFF.

For this clone: The read is 3 residues too short to cover the CDR3 end, so that end is filled in from the germline J gene. The J gene is TRBJ1-1, the V gene TRBV14; possible D gene TRBD1, 5 bases. The CDR3 length is 14 residues. Germline lookup yields CDR1 SGHDN and CDR2 FVKESK. Deletions cut 7 bases from V and 3 bases from J, with 15 bases between. CDR3 DNA, as far as it was read: TGTGCCAGCACCGCCACAGGACGATACACTGAA. Residues: CASTATGRYTE. The full CDR3 protein reads CASTATGRYTEAFF.

In the case of this clone: Coverage ceases 3 residues before the CDR3 finishes, and the germline J gene fills in the end. This chain links TRBV7-8 with TRBJ2-2; a possible D gene is TRBD1 (7 bases). V dropped 6 bases and J dropped 5 bases, with 16 bases sitting between them. Germline loops: CDR1 SGHVS, CDR2 FQNEAQ. This CDR3 is built from 15 residues. CDR3 DNA, as far as it was read: TGTGCCAGCAGTCCCGGGGCAGGGGGGACCGGGGAG. Translation: CASSPGAGGTGE. The whole CDR3 region reads CASSPGAGGTGELFF.

Details on this clone: The read falls 3 residues short of the CDR3 end, and the missing part is taken from the germline J gene. The J gene is TRBJ2-7, the V gene TRBV3-1 (or the pseudogene TRBV3-2); D not certain. The CDR3 contains 12 residues. Germline assignment: CDR1 LGHDT and CDR2 YNNKEL (reference sequence). Trimming removed 3 bases from V and 0 bases from J, with 3 bases in between. CDR3 DNA (partial): TGTGCCAGCAGCCAGGCCTCCTACGAG. This codes for CASSQASYE. The entire CDR3 sequence reads CASSQASYEQYF.

Remarks on this clone: The sequenced fragment ends 3 residues before the CDR3 boundary, so the rest is inferred from the germline J gene. J is TRBJ2-2 and V is TRBV19; D possibly matches TRBD1 or TRBD2 (5 bases each). Germline V gene data show CDR1 as LNHDA and CDR2 as SQIVND (reference sequence). Trimming pared 7 bases from V and 1 base from J, leaving 16 bases between. There are 16 residues in the CDR3. CDR3 sequence reads: CASTRGRVGNTGELFF. CDR3 DNA, as far as it was read: TGTGCCAGTACGAGGGGTAGGGTCGGGAACACCGGGGAG.